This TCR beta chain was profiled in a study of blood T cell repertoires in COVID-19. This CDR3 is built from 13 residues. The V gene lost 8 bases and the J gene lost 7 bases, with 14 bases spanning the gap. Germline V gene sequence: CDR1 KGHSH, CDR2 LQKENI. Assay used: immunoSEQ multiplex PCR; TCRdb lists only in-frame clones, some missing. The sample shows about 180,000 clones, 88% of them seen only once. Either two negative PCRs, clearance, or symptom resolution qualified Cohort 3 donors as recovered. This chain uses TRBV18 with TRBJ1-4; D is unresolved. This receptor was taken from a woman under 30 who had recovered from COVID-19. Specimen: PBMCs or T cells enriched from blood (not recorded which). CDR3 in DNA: TGTGCCAGCCCCAATCTCCGGGGTGAAAAACTGTTTTTT. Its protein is CASPNLRGEKLFF.